This T cell receptor (beta chain) is from a study of cytomegalovirus exposure and HLA in healthy donors. Remarks on this clone: The antigen remains undetermined.

Germline trimming cut 4 bases from V and 3 bases from J; bases unmatched to any gene: 4. CDR1 is SEHNR and CDR2 is FQNEAQ in the germline V gene (reference sequence). This CDR3 region has 14 residues. PCR was performed using 60 Vbeta and 13 Jbeta primers. Here immunoSEQ multiplex PCR was the method, and the copy in TCRdb shows in-frame clones only, minus some. The table lists more than 95,000 clones, roughly four fifths of them singletons. Overall study findings and caveats: The majority of TCR sequences were rare, yet some public TCRs appeared in many donors.

V gene TRBV7-9 combines with J gene TRBJ2-7, with 9 bases matching TRBD2. What was sequenced was PBMCs. The receptor was isolated from a woman between 35 and 50 years old in good health and CMV-seronegative. The CDR3 bases are TGTGCCAGCAGCTGGACTAGCGTTTACTACGAGCAGTACTTC. Residues: CASSWTSVYYEQYF. Combining the CDR3 with reference TRBV7-9 and TRBJ2-7 gives the whole variable domain DTGVSQNPRHKITKRGQNVTFRCDPISEHNRLYWYRQTLGQGPEFLTYFQNEAQLEKSRLLSDRFSAERPKGSFSTLEIQRTEQGDSAMYLCASSWTSVYYEQYFGPGTRLTVT.